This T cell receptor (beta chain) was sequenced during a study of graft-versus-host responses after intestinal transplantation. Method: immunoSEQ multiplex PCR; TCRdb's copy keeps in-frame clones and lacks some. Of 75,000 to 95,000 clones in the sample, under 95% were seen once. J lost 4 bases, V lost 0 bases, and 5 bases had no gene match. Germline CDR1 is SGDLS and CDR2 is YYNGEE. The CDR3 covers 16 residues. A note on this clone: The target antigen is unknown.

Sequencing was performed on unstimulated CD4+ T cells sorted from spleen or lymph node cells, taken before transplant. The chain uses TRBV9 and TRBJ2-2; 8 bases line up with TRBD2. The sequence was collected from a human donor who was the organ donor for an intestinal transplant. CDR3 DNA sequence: TGTGCCAGCAGCGTAGTCGGGGGGGGGATCACCGGGGAGCTGTTTTTT. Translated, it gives CASSVVGGGITGELFF.